This is a list of T cell receptor beta chains from one sample in a study of somatic mutations in cytotoxic T cells in rheumatoid arthritis. Here immunoSEQ multiplex PCR was the method, and the copy in TCRdb shows in-frame clones only, minus some. The table lists approximately 20,000 clones, approximately 80% of them singletons. The specimen was CD8+ T cells sorted from blood. These receptors were obtained from a woman aged 45 to 65 in good health. CDR3s include the opening cysteine and the closing phenylalanine or tryptophan. D genes are given only for firm matches. Size is stated for part of the rows, as once, few or many counts, or as a class when the clone is expanded.

>TRBJ2-2|NA|TRBV7-2|TRBD2
CASSPGTSGRRTGELFF
TGTGCCAGCAGTCCCGGGACTAGCGGGAGAAGGACCGGGGAGCTGTTTTTT
>TRBJ1-4|NA|TRBV15|TRBD1
CATSSEQGIGNEKLFF
TGTGCCACCAGCAGCGAACAGGGGATTGGGAATGAAAAACTGTTTTTT
>TRBJ2-7|NA|TRBV4-2|TRBD2
CASSPTSGEYEQYF
TGTGCCAGCAGCCCGACTAGCGGGGAGTACGAGCAGTACTTC
>TRBJ1-2|NA|TRBV7-9|NA
CASSSPRRENYGYTF
TGTGCCAGCAGCTCCCCACGGCGGGAGAACTATGGCTACACCTTC
>TRBJ1-4|NA|TRBV27|NA
CASGGGGEKLFF
TGTGCCAGCGGTGGGGGAGGGGAAAAACTGTTTTTT
>TRBJ2-5|NA|TRBV7-9|TRBD2
CASLAGEETQYF
TGTGCCAGCTTGGCGGGAGAGGAGACCCAGTACTTC
>TRBJ2-5|NA|TRBV10-2|TRBD1
CASTSRDRAETQYF
TGCGCCAGCACTTCACGGGACAGGGCGGAGACCCAGTACTTC
>TRBJ2-3|few|TRBV6-4|TRBD2
CASSDRVASGSDTQYF
TGTGCCAGCAGTGACCGGGTTGCTAGCGGCTCAGATACGCAGTATTTT
>TRBJ2-7|NA|TRBV27|TRBD1
CASSLTGTGLVHYEQYF
TGTGCCAGCAGTTTAACCGGGACAGGTTTGGTTCACTACGAGCAGTACTTC
>TRBJ1-5|NA|TRBV7-9|TRBD1
CASSPRGIGLYSNQPQHF
TGTGCCAGCAGCCCCAGGGGGATCGGCCTTTATAGCAATCAGCCCCAGCATTTT
>TRBJ2-7|NA|TRBV21-1|NA
CASSNGEVSSYEQYF
TGTGCCAGCAGCAACGGAGAGGTAAGCTCCTACGAGCAGTACTTC
>TRBJ1-2|NA|TRBV2|TRBD1
CASSEGTGGAGNYGYTF
TGTGCCAGCAGTGAGGGGACAGGGGGCGCCGGTAACTATGGCTACACCTTC
>TRBJ2-3|medium-sized|TRBV14|NA
CASSHPRTDTQYF
TGTGCCAGCAGCCATCCCAGGACAGATACGCAGTATTTT
>TRBJ1-1|NA|TRBV30|NA
CAWGDGRDIEAFF
TGTGCCTGGGGGGACGGGCGGGACATTGAAGCTTTCTTT
>TRBJ2-5|NA|TRBV11-2|NA
CASSLVGGRETQYF
TGTGCCAGCAGCTTAGTTGGGGGCAGAGAGACCCAGTACTTC
>TRBJ1-2|NA|TRBV5-6|TRBD1
CASSFLTGTGGLRNYGYTF
TGTGCCAGCAGCTTTCTGACCGGGACAGGGGGCCTTAGGAACTATGGCTACACCTTC
>TRBJ1-6|NA|TRBV7-9|TRBD1
CASSLTPGQRNSPLHF
TGTGCCAGCAGCTTAACTCCGGGACAGAGGAATTCACCCCTCCACTTT
>TRBJ2-1|NA|TRBV4-1|NA
CASSHSSSLYEQFF
TGCGCCAGCAGCCATTCATCTAGTCTTTATGAGCAGTTCTTC
>TRBJ1-1|NA|TRBV4-2|NA
CASSQDLTENTEAFF
TGTGCCAGCAGCCAAGATCTAACGGAAAACACTGAAGCTTTCTTT